A selection of T cell receptor beta chains follows, all from one sample in a study of graft-versus-host responses after intestinal transplantation. Only in-frame clones appear in the TCRdb table, and some are missing; sequencing was by immunoSEQ multiplex PCR. Here the sample spans tens of thousands of clones, 75% to 90% being singletons. The specimen comprised ileum tissue, sampled 200 to 210 days after intestinal transplant. These receptors came from a human patient who received an intestinal transplant, so some T cells may come from the graft donor. The CDR3 runs from the conserved cysteine through the conserved F or W. D genes are given only for firm matches. A row's size may be missing; if present it is once, few, many or a size class.

d_call: TRBD1
v_call: TRBV6-5
clone_size: -
j_call: TRBJ2-7
cdr3_nt: TGTGCCAGCAGTTACTCCTCCGACAGGGGGACCTACGAGCAGTACTTC
cdr3_aa: CASSYSSDRGTYEQYF

d_call: -
v_call: TRBV28
clone_size: -
j_call: TRBJ2-4
cdr3_nt: TGTGCCAGCAGTTCAACCCTAGAGGGGAACATTCAGTACTTC
cdr3_aa: CASSSTLEGNIQYF

d_call: -
v_call: TRBV4-1
clone_size: -
j_call: TRBJ1-5
cdr3_nt: TGCGCCAGCAGCCAAGAGGGCCCGGGGGTGAGGAATCAGCCCCAGCATTTT
cdr3_aa: CASSQEGPGVRNQPQHF

d_call: -
v_call: TRBV18
clone_size: -
j_call: TRBJ1-4
cdr3_nt: TGTGCCAGCTCACCGGGGGAAAAACTGTTTTTT
cdr3_aa: CASSPGEKLFF

d_call: -
v_call: TRBV4-2
clone_size: -
j_call: TRBJ2-7
cdr3_nt: TGTGCCAGCAGCCAATACAGGGACGAGCAGTACTTC
cdr3_aa: CASSQYRDEQYF

d_call: -
v_call: TRBV19
clone_size: -
j_call: TRBJ2-1
cdr3_nt: TGTGCCAGTAGTACCATCTTACAGGGCGAGCAGTTCTTC
cdr3_aa: CASSTILQGEQFF

d_call: TRBD1
v_call: TRBV9
clone_size: once
j_call: TRBJ2-5
cdr3_nt: TGTGCCAGCAGCGGGACAGGGCAAGAGACCCAGTACTTC
cdr3_aa: CASSGTGQETQYF

d_call: -
v_call: TRBV25-1
clone_size: -
j_call: TRBJ1-2
cdr3_nt: TGTGCCAGCAGTGATGTCGGAGACAGTACTAACTATGGCTACACCTTC
cdr3_aa: CASSDVGDSTNYGYTF

d_call: TRBD1
v_call: TRBV15
clone_size: -
j_call: TRBJ2-5
cdr3_nt: TGTGCCACCAGCAGAGAGGTGGGACAGTGGGAGACCCAGTACTTC
cdr3_aa: CATSREVGQWETQYF

d_call: -
v_call: TRBV7-8
clone_size: -
j_call: TRBJ2-1
cdr3_nt: TGTGCCAGCAGCCTCAGGGTGCTCTCCTACAATGAGCAGTTCTTC
cdr3_aa: CASSLRVLSYNEQFF

d_call: -
v_call: TRBV2
clone_size: -
j_call: TRBJ1-6
cdr3_nt: TGTGCCAGCAGTGGAGATTCACCCCTCCACTTT
cdr3_aa: CASSGDSPLHF

d_call: -
v_call: TRBV5-8
clone_size: -
j_call: TRBJ2-2
cdr3_nt: TGTGCCAGCGCTTTGACCATCAGAACGCTGGACACCGGGGAGCTGTTTTTT
cdr3_aa: CASALTIRTLDTGELFF

d_call: -
v_call: TRBV28
clone_size: -
j_call: TRBJ1-5
cdr3_nt: TGTGCCAGCAGTTTCGGGGCAGGGAATCAGCCCCAGCATTTT
cdr3_aa: CASSFGAGNQPQHF

d_call: -
v_call: TRBV18
clone_size: -
j_call: TRBJ2-3
cdr3_nt: TGTGCCAGCTCACCACCCGGGGGAAGGTCCCCAGATACGCAGTATTTT
cdr3_aa: CASSPPGGRSPDTQYF

d_call: -
v_call: TRBV28
clone_size: -
j_call: TRBJ2-4
cdr3_nt: TGTGCCAGCAAACCACCGGGCCATGCCCTTCAGTACTTC
cdr3_aa: CASKPPGHALQYF

d_call: TRBD1
v_call: TRBV19
clone_size: -
j_call: TRBJ2-1
cdr3_nt: TGTGCCAGTACCCCTCCGGGACAGGGGTTGAACAATGAGCAGTTCTTC
cdr3_aa: CASTPPGQGLNNEQFF

d_call: -
v_call: TRBV4-1
clone_size: -
j_call: TRBJ2-5
cdr3_nt: TGCGCCAGCAGCCAAGACGAGGTGCCACGGCAAGAGACCCAGTACTTC
cdr3_aa: CASSQDEVPRQETQYF

d_call: -
v_call: TRBV5-5
clone_size: -
j_call: TRBJ2-1
cdr3_nt: TGTGCCAGCAGCTTGTATCCTTACAATGAGCAGTTCTTC
cdr3_aa: CASSLYPYNEQFF

d_call: -
v_call: TRBV5-4
clone_size: -
j_call: TRBJ2-7
cdr3_nt: TGTGCCAGCAGCTTGTCGCCGCTTTTAGGGATCGCCTACGAGCAGTACTTC
cdr3_aa: CASSLSPLLGIAYEQYF

d_call: -
v_call: TRBV13
clone_size: once
j_call: TRBJ2-1
cdr3_nt: TGTGCCATCAGTTCTTCTCGGGGCAATGAGCAGTTCTTC
cdr3_aa: CAISSSRGNEQFF

d_call: -
v_call: TRBV7-8
clone_size: -
j_call: TRBJ2-6
cdr3_nt: TGTGCCAGCAGCCGTGCCAGGGTGGCGAACTCTGGGGCCAACGTCCTGACTTTC
cdr3_aa: CASSRARVANSGANVLTF

d_call: TRBD1
v_call: TRBV15
clone_size: -
j_call: TRBJ2-7
cdr3_nt: TGTGCCACCAGCAGAGCAACAGGGGCGGCCTACGAGCAGTACTTC
cdr3_aa: CATSRATGAAYEQYF

d_call: -
v_call: TRBV14
clone_size: few
j_call: TRBJ1-6
cdr3_nt: TGTGCCAGCAGCCTTCGGGGCGATTTTTCACCCCTCCACTTT
cdr3_aa: CASSLRGDFSPLHF

d_call: -
v_call: TRBV18
clone_size: -
j_call: TRBJ1-1
cdr3_nt: TGTGCCAGCTCATCGGACACTCACACTGAAGCTTTCTTT
cdr3_aa: CASSSDTHTEAFF

d_call: TRBD2
v_call: TRBV5-8
clone_size: -
j_call: TRBJ2-2
cdr3_nt: TGTGCCAGCAGCCGCGCCCGGGGGGTTAACACCGGGGAGCTGTTTTTT
cdr3_aa: CASSRARGVNTGELFF

d_call: -
v_call: TRBV18
clone_size: -
j_call: TRBJ1-5
cdr3_nt: TGTGCCAGCTCACCAGACCTGAATCAGCCCCAGCATTTT
cdr3_aa: CASSPDLNQPQHF

d_call: -
v_call: TRBV5-4
clone_size: -
j_call: TRBJ2-7
cdr3_nt: TGTGCCAGCTCTATAAGTGACTCCTACGAGCAGTACTTC
cdr3_aa: CASSISDSYEQYF

d_call: TRBD2
v_call: TRBV2
clone_size: once
j_call: TRBJ2-3
cdr3_nt: TGTGCCAGCAGGAAACTAGCGGGGGGGCGAGATACGCAGTATTTT
cdr3_aa: CASRKLAGGRDTQYF

d_call: TRBD1
v_call: TRBV5-1
clone_size: -
j_call: TRBJ1-1
cdr3_nt: TGCGCCAGCAGCTTGGGACAGGGGATGTTGGGGGCTTTCTTT
cdr3_aa: CASSLGQGMLGAFF

d_call: TRBD2
v_call: TRBV28
clone_size: -
j_call: TRBJ2-3
cdr3_nt: TGTGCCAGCAGGGAAAGCGGGAGGAGCACAGATACGCAGTATTTT
cdr3_aa: CASRESGRSTDTQYF

d_call: TRBD2
v_call: TRBV9
clone_size: -
j_call: TRBJ2-3
cdr3_nt: TGTGCCAGCAGCGTAGGGCTTGGGCTAGCGGGAGCAGATACGCAGTATTTT
cdr3_aa: CASSVGLGLAGADTQYF

d_call: -
v_call: TRBV4-2
clone_size: -
j_call: TRBJ1-2
cdr3_nt: TGTGCCAGCAGCCAACAGAGTGAGAACTATGGCTACACCTTC
cdr3_aa: CASSQQSENYGYTF

d_call: -
v_call: TRBV11-2
clone_size: -
j_call: TRBJ2-7
cdr3_nt: TGTGCCAGCAGCTTAGGGGCGGGCGAGCAGTACTTC
cdr3_aa: CASSLGAGEQYF

d_call: -
v_call: TRBV9
clone_size: -
j_call: TRBJ2-7
cdr3_nt: TGTGCCAGCAGCCTAAGCCCCTCCTCCTACGAGCAGTACTTC
cdr3_aa: CASSLSPSSYEQYF

d_call: -
v_call: TRBV20-1
clone_size: -
j_call: TRBJ1-6
cdr3_nt: TGCAGTGCGGCTAGCGGTTCACCCCTCCACTTT
cdr3_aa: CSAASGSPLHF

d_call: -
v_call: TRBV9
clone_size: once
j_call: TRBJ2-3
cdr3_nt: TGTGCCAGCAATAGAGGGCGGGATCGAACGTCTAGCACAGATACGCAGTATTTT
cdr3_aa: CASNRGRDRTSSTDTQYF

d_call: -
v_call: TRBV7-9
clone_size: -
j_call: TRBJ2-2
cdr3_nt: TGTGCCAGCAGCTTAGAGGGCGGTCACGGGGAGCTGTTTTTT
cdr3_aa: CASSLEGGHGELFF

d_call: -
v_call: TRBV2
clone_size: -
j_call: TRBJ2-1
cdr3_nt: TGTGCCAGCCACAGTCCCGGGGCGGGACCTTACAATGAGCAGTTCTTC
cdr3_aa: CASHSPGAGPYNEQFF

d_call: TRBD1
v_call: TRBV7-9
clone_size: -
j_call: TRBJ1-6
cdr3_nt: TGTGCCAGCAGCCCCCCAAGTCAGGGGGTTTCACCCCTCCACTTT
cdr3_aa: CASSPPSQGVSPLHF

d_call: TRBD2
v_call: TRBV5-8
clone_size: -
j_call: TRBJ2-7
cdr3_nt: TGTGCCAGCAGCGTAGCGGGGGGGTATTCCGAGCAGTACTTC
cdr3_aa: CASSVAGGYSEQYF

d_call: -
v_call: TRBV27
clone_size: -
j_call: TRBJ1-2
cdr3_nt: TGTGCCAGCAGCTCCGGACAGAACTATGGCTACACCTTC
cdr3_aa: CASSSGQNYGYTF

d_call: -
v_call: TRBV28
clone_size: -
j_call: TRBJ1-2
cdr3_nt: TGTGCCAGCAGCCCCCAGAGGGTTGGCTACACCTTC
cdr3_aa: CASSPQRVGYTF

d_call: TRBD1
v_call: TRBV19
clone_size: -
j_call: TRBJ2-7
cdr3_nt: TGTGCCAGTAGTATCGGACAGGGACTCTCCTACGAGCAGTACTTC
cdr3_aa: CASSIGQGLSYEQYF

d_call: -
v_call: TRBV7-2
clone_size: medium-sized
j_call: TRBJ2-7
cdr3_nt: TGTGCCAGCAGCTTCGGACATCCTTGGGGGGAGCAGTACTTC
cdr3_aa: CASSFGHPWGEQYF

d_call: -
v_call: TRBV7-9
clone_size: -
j_call: TRBJ2-5
cdr3_nt: TGTGCCAGCAGCCCACCCGGAAGGGGAGAGACCCAGTACTTC
cdr3_aa: CASSPPGRGETQYF

d_call: -
v_call: TRBV5-1
clone_size: -
j_call: TRBJ1-2
cdr3_nt: TGCGCCAGCAGCTTGAGGCCGGGGGCAGTTGGCTACACCTTC
cdr3_aa: CASSLRPGAVGYTF

d_call: -
v_call: TRBV12-2
clone_size: -
j_call: TRBJ2-1
cdr3_nt: TGTGCAAGTCGCAGTAGCGGGAGAGGGGGCAATGAGCAGTTCTTC
cdr3_aa: CASRSSGRGGNEQFF

d_call: -
v_call: TRBV19
clone_size: -
j_call: TRBJ2-7
cdr3_nt: TGTGCCAGTAGGGTAGGTGACGAGCAGTACTTC
cdr3_aa: CASRVGDEQYF

d_call: -
v_call: TRBV19
clone_size: -
j_call: TRBJ2-7
cdr3_nt: TGTGCCAGTAGGGGCCCCGCCTACGAGCAGTACTTC
cdr3_aa: CASRGPAYEQYF

d_call: -
v_call: TRBV27
clone_size: -
j_call: TRBJ1-6
cdr3_nt: TGTGCCAGCAGTTTATCCAGGAGCTCCTATAATTCACCCCTCCACTTT
cdr3_aa: CASSLSRSSYNSPLHF

d_call: -
v_call: TRBV30
clone_size: -
j_call: TRBJ2-1
cdr3_nt: TGTGCCTGGAGTGTAGACGGAACCTACAATGAGCAGTTCTTC
cdr3_aa: CAWSVDGTYNEQFF

d_call: -
v_call: TRBV28
clone_size: -
j_call: TRBJ2-1
cdr3_nt: TGTGCCAGCAGGGGAATTGTATCAGGGCTTAACAATGAGCAGTTCTTC
cdr3_aa: CASRGIVSGLNNEQFF

d_call: -
v_call: TRBV6-5
clone_size: -
j_call: TRBJ1-1
cdr3_nt: TGTGCCAGCGTCGGGACGTTCGCCGCTTTCTTT
cdr3_aa: CASVGTFAAFF

d_call: -
v_call: TRBV15
clone_size: -
j_call: TRBJ2-1
cdr3_nt: TGTGCCACCAGCAGCGATAGTAATGAGCAGTTCTTC
cdr3_aa: CATSSDSNEQFF

d_call: TRBD1
v_call: TRBV5-1
clone_size: few
j_call: TRBJ1-2
cdr3_nt: TGCGCCAGCAGCTTGGGAGGGACAGCAGATGGCTACACCTTC
cdr3_aa: CASSLGGTADGYTF

d_call: -
v_call: TRBV5-1
clone_size: -
j_call: TRBJ1-5
cdr3_nt: TGCGCCAGCAGCTTGGATGGGGGTAGCAATCAGCCCCAGCATTTT
cdr3_aa: CASSLDGGSNQPQHF

d_call: -
v_call: TRBV30
clone_size: once
j_call: TRBJ2-7
cdr3_nt: TGTGCCTGGAGTTATGCCGGGGGCCACTACGAGCAGTACTTC
cdr3_aa: CAWSYAGGHYEQYF

d_call: TRBD1
v_call: TRBV27
clone_size: -
j_call: TRBJ1-4
cdr3_nt: TGTGCCAGCAGTTTGCAGGGGGCGGCTAATGAAAAACTGTTTTTT
cdr3_aa: CASSLQGAANEKLFF